These T cell receptor beta chains were read from a single sample in a study of vaccination effects on CD4 cells after COVID-19. Profiled with immunoSEQ multiplex PCR; TCRdb holds only in-frame clones, not every one. The profile shows about 45,000 clones, around four fifths of them singletons. These TCRs are of unknown antigen specificity. This sample comprised CD4+ T cells from PBMCs cultured without peptide, obtained before COVID-19 vaccination. The receptors here all came from a human donor who had a prior SARS-CoV-2 infection. Both conserved end residues are part of each CDR3. The D gene is left open where the match is weak. A clone size is listed for some rows: how often the clone was seen (once, few, many), or a class if it is expanded.

d_gene	v_gene	abundance	j_gene	CDR3nt	CDR3aa
NA	TRBV5-1	NA	TRBJ2-3	TGCGCCAGCAGCTTGGCCATTAACAGGGGCACAGATACGCAGTATTTT	CASSLAINRGTDTQYF
NA	TRBV7-9	few	TRBJ1-1	TGTGCCAGCAGCGGGAGCTCGGGGGCGAAAGGCACTGAAGCTTTCTTT	CASSGSSGAKGTEAFF
NA	TRBV11-1	NA	TRBJ2-5	TGTGCCAGCAGCTCCATCGGAATACTGCAAGAGACCCAGTACTTC	CASSSIGILQETQYF
TRBD1	TRBV7-9	NA	TRBJ2-2	TGTGCCAGCAGCTTATCAGGGGGTTTCAGAACCGGGGAGCTGTTTTTT	CASSLSGGFRTGELFF
NA	TRBV6-5	NA	TRBJ1-2	TGTGCCAGCAGTTACGCCGTAGGAATCCCTCTTGGCTACACCTTC	CASSYAVGIPLGYTF
NA	TRBV5-1	NA	TRBJ2-1	TGCGCCAGCAGCTTGTTGATTCAGGGGAACAATGAGCAGTTCTTC	CASSLLIQGNNEQFF
TRBD1	TRBV5-5	once	TRBJ2-1	TGTGCCAGCAGCGAGGGACAGGGTAGTTTAATCTACAATGAGCAGTTCTTC	CASSEGQGSLIYNEQFF
NA	TRBV18	NA	TRBJ2-2	TGTGCCAGCTCTTCCGGAAAGGGACACAACACCGGGGAGCTGTTTTTT	CASSSGKGHNTGELFF
NA	TRBV5-6	NA	TRBJ2-1	TGTGCCAGCAGCTTTGTTTATGGGGCCGAGCAGTTCTTC	CASSFVYGAEQFF
NA	TRBV18	once	TRBJ1-6	TGTGCCAGCTCACCCGCCTCTCCCCCTTCACCCCTCCACTTT	CASSPASPPSPLHF
NA	TRBV27	NA	TRBJ1-5	TGTGCCAGCAGACCGTCAAGGATCCGAACCAGCAATCAGCCCCAGCATTTT	CASRPSRIRTSNQPQHF
NA	TRBV7-2	NA	TRBJ2-3	TGTGCCAGCAGCTTAGGAGGCTACACAGATACGCAGTATTTT	CASSLGGYTDTQYF
NA	TRBV3-1/TRBV3-2	NA	TRBJ1-1	TGTGCCAGCAGCCAAGATCCGCTGGCCAGAGAAGCTTTCTTT	CASSQDPLAREAFF
NA	TRBV7-9	once	TRBJ1-3	TGTGCCAGCAGCTTGGGCGAGAGCTCTGGAAACACCATATATTTT	CASSLGESSGNTIYF
TRBD2	TRBV7-2	NA	TRBJ2-2	TGTGCCAGCAGCACACTCGAGAGACTAGCGGGGGATTACACCGGGGAGCTGTTTTTT	CASSTLERLAGDYTGELFF
NA	TRBV5-4	NA	TRBJ2-3	TGTGCCAGCAGCTTGGTAGGGTACACAGATACGCAGTATTTT	CASSLVGYTDTQYF
NA	TRBV6-5	NA	TRBJ2-7	TGTGCCAGCAGTCCCTGGGGGACCGCCTACGAGCAGTACTTC	CASSPWGTAYEQYF
NA	TRBV5-1	NA	TRBJ2-2	TGCGCCAGCAGCTTTGGCGGGAACACCGGGGAGCTGTTTTTT	CASSFGGNTGELFF
TRBD1	TRBV30	few	TRBJ1-4	TGTGCCTGGAGTACGGGACAGGGGCCTGAAAAACTGTTTTTT	CAWSTGQGPEKLFF
NA	TRBV5-8	few	TRBJ1-2	TGTGCCAGCAGCTTGCGGGGTCGATATGGCTACACCTTC	CASSLRGRYGYTF
TRBD2	TRBV7-2	NA	TRBJ2-1	TGTGCCAGCAGCTTAGGGAGGACTAGCACTACTCACGATGGGCAGTTCTTC	CASSLGRTSTTHDGQFF
NA	TRBV6-5	NA	TRBJ2-2	TGTGCCAGCAGTTACCAGGGGAGACCCATAACCGGGGAGCTGTTTTTT	CASSYQGRPITGELFF